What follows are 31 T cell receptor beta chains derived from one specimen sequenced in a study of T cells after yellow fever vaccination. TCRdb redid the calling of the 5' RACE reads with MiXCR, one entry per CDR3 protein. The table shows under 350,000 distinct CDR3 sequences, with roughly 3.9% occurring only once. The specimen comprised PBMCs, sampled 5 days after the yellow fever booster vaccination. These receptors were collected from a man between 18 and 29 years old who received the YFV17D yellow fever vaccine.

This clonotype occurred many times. CDR3 loop: CASRPPGRIAEKLFF. In DNA, the CDR3 is TGTGCCAGCAGACCCCCGGGCCGAATCGCGGAAAAACTGTTTTTT. The chain couples TRBV27 to TRBJ1-4; D is undetermined. Trimming took 6 bases from V and 8 from J, leaving 19 bases between them. The CDR3 contains 15 residues. Germline lookup yields CDR1 MNHEY and CDR2 SMNVEV (reference sequence).

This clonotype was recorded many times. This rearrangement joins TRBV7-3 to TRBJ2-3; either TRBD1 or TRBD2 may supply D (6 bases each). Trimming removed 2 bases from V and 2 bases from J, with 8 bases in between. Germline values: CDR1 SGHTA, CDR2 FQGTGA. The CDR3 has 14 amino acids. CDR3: CASSLRGPTDTQYF. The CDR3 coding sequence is TGTGCCAGCAGCTTACGGGGGCCCACAGATACGCAGTATTTT. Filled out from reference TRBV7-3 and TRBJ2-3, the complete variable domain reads GAGVSQTPSNKVTEKGKYVELRCDPISGHTALYWYRQSLGQGPEFLIYFQGTGAADDSGLPNDRFFAVRPEGSVSTLKIQRTERGDSAVYLCASSLRGPTDTQYFGPGTRLTVL.

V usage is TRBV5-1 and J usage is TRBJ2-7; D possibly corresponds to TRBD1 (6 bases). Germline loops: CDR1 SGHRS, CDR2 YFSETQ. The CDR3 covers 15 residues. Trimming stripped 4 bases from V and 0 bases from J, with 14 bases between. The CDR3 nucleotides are TGCGCCAGCAGCCGTGGGGGCCAAAGCTCCTACGAGCAGTACTTC. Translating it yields CASSRGGQSSYEQYF.

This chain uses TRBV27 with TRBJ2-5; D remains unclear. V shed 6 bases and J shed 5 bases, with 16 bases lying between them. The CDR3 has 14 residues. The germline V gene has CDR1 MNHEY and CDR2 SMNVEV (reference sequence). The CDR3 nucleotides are TGTGCCAGCAGACCCGGTAGACTCTCGGAGACCCAGTACTTC. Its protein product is CASRPGRLSETQYF.

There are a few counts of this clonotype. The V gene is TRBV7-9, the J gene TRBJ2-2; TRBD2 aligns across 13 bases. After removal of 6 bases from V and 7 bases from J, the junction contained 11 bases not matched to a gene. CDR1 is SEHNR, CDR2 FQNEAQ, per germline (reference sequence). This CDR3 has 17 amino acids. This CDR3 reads CASRRTSGGLDDGELFF. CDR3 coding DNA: TGTGCCAGCAGACGGACTAGCGGGGGTCTAGACGACGGGGAGCTGTTTTTT.

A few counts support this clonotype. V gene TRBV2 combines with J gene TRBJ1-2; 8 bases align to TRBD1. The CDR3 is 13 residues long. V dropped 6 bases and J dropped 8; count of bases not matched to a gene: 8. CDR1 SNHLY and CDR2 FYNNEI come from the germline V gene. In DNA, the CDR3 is TGTGCCAGCAGCGTCCGGACAGGGACCGGCTACACCTTC. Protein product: CASSVRTGTGYTF.

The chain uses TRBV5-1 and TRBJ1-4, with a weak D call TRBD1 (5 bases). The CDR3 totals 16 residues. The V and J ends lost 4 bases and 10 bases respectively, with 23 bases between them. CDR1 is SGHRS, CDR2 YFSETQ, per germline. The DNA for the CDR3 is TGCGCCAGCAGCGTTAATCCGGGACCTCCTGGTGGAAAACTGTTTTTT. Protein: CASSVNPGPPGGKLFF.

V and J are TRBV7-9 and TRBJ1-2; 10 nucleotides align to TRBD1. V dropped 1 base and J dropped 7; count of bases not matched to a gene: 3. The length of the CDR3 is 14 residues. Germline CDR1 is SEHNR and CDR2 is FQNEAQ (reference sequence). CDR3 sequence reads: CASSLVTGGRGYTF. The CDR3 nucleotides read TGTGCCAGCAGCTTAGTGACAGGGGGCCGTGGCTACACCTTC.

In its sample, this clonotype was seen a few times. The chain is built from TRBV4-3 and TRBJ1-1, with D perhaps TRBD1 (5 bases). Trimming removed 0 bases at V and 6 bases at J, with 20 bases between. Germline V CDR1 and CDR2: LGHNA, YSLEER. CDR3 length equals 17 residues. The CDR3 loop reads CASSQDFFPGTRAEAFF. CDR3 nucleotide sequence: TGCGCCAGCAGCCAAGATTTTTTCCCCGGGACGAGGGCTGAAGCTTTCTTT.

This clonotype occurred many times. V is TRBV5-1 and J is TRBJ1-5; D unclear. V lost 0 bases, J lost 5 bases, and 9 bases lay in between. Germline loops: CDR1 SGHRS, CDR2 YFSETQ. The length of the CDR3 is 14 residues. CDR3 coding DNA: TGCGCCAGCAGCTTGGTGGGATTGGATCAGCCCCAGCATTTT. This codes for CASSLVGLDQPQHF.

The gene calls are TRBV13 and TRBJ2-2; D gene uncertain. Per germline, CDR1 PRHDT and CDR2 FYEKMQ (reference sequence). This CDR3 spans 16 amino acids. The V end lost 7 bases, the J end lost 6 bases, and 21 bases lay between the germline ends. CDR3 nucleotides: TGTGCCAGCACCCTCAGGTGGGCCCTACCGCCCGGGGAGCTGTTTTTT. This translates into CASTLRWALPPGELFF.

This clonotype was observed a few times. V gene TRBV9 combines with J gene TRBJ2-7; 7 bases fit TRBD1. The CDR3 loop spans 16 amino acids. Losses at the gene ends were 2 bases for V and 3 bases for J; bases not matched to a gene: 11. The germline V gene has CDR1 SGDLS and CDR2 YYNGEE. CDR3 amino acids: CASSVTSGTEIYEQYF. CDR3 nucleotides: TGTGCCAGCAGCGTCACCTCCGGGACAGAAATCTACGAGCAGTACTTC.

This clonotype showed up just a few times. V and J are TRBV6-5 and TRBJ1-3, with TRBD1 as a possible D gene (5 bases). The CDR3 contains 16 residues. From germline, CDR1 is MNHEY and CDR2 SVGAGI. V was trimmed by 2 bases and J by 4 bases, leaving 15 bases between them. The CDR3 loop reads CASSYTHPGLGNTIYF. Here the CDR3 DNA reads TGTGCCAGCAGTTACACCCACCCAGGGTTGGGAAACACCATATATTTT.

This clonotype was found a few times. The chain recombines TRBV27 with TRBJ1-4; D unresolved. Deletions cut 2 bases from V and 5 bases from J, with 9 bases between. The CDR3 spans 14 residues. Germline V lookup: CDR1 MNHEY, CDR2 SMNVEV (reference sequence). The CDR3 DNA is TGTGCCAGCAGTTTAGCGGGTTGGAATGAAAAACTGTTTTTT. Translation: CASSLAGWNEKLFF.

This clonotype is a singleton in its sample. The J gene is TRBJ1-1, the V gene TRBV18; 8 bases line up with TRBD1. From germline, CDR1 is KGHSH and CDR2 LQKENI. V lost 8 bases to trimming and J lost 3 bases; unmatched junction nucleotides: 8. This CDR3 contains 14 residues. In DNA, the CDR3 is TGTGCCAGCGATCCCCAGGGGGCGGACACTGAAGCTTTCTTT. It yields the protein CASDPQGADTEAFF. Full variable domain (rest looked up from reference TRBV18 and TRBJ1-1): NAGVMQNPRHLVRRRGQEARLRCSPMKGHSHVYWYRQLPEEGLKFMVYLQKENIIDESGMPKERFSAEFPKEGPSILRIQQVVRGDSAAYFCASDPQGADTEAFFGQGTRLTVV.

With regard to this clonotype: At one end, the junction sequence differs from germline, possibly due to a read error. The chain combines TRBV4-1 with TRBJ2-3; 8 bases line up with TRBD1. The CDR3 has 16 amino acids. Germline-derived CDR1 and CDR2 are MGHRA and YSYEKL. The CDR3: CASSLLGDRSTVTQYF. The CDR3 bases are TGCGCCAGCAGCCTTTTGGGGGACAGGAGCACAGTTACGCAGTATTTT.

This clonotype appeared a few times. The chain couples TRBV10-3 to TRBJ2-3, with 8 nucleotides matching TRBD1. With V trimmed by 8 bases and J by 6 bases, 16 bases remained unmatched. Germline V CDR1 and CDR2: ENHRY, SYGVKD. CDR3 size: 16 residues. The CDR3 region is CAIRTTAGGRFDTQYF. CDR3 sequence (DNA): TGTGCCATCCGAACCACCGCAGGGGGCCGTTTCGATACGCAGTATTTT.

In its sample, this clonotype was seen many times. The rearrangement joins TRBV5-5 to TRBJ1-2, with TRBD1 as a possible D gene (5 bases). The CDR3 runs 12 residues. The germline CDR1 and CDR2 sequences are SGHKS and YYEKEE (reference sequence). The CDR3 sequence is CAGGEDPYGYTF. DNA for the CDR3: TGTGCGGGGGGGGAGGACCCCTATGGCTACACCTTC.

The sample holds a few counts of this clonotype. The CDR3 region has the DNA TGTGCCAGCAGTTACGTCCGGTCGGGGGAAGCTTTCTTT. Amino acids: CASSYVRSGEAFF. The chain carries TRBV6-2 or TRBV6-3 and TRBJ1-1; D not resolved. Trimming cost V 2 bases and J 8 bases, with 12 bases left between them. CDR1 is MNHEY and CDR2 is SVGEGT in the germline V gene. The CDR3 is 13 residues long.

The chain's CDR3 is CASSSGTGSFTF. CDR3 bases: TGTGCCAGCAGTTCTGGGACAGGGTCTTTCACCTTC. The chain recombines TRBV12-3 or TRBV12-4 with TRBJ1-2; 9 bases align to TRBD1. The CDR3 totals 12 residues. Trimming took 4 bases from V and 13 from J; bases not matched to a gene: 7.

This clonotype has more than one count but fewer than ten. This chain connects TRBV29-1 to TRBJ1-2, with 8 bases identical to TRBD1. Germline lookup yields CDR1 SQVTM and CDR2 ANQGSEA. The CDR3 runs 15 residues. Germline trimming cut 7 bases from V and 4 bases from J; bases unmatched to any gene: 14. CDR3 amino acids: CSAGFRDRNPYGYTF. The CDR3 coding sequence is TGCAGCGCGGGGTTTCGGGACAGGAACCCCTATGGCTACACCTTC.

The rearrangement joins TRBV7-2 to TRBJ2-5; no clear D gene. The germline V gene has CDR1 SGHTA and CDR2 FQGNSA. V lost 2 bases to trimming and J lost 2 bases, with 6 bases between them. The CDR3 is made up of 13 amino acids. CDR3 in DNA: TGTGCCAGCAGCTTACTCCTTCAAGAGACCCAGTACTTC. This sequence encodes CASSLLLQETQYF.

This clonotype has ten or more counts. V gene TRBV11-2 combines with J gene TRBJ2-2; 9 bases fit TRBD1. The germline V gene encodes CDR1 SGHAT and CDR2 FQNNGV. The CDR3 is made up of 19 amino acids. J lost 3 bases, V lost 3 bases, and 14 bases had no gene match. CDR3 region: CASSFSIYRGRVYTGELFF. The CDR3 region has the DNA TGTGCCAGCAGCTTTTCCATATACAGGGGGCGCGTGTACACCGGGGAGCTGTTTTTT.

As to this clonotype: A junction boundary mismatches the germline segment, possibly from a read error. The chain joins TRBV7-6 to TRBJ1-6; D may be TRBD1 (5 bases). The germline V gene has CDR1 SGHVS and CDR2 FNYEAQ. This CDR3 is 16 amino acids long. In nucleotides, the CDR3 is TGTGCCAGCAGCCTATATCCTAAGGGACGCGAGCCACCCATCCACTTT. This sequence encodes CASSLYPKGREPPIHF.

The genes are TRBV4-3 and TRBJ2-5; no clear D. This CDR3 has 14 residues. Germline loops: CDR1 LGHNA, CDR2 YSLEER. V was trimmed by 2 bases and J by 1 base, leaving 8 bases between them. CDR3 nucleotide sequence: TGCGCCAGCAGCCAATCCCCGTTCCAAGAGACCCAGTACTTC. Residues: CASSQSPFQETQYF.

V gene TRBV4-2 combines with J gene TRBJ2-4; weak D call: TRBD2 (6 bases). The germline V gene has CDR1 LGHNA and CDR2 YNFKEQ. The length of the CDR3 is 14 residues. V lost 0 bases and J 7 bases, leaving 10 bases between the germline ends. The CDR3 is CASSQESSGNIQYF. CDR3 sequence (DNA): TGTGCCAGCAGCCAAGAGTCCAGCGGGAACATTCAGTACTTC.

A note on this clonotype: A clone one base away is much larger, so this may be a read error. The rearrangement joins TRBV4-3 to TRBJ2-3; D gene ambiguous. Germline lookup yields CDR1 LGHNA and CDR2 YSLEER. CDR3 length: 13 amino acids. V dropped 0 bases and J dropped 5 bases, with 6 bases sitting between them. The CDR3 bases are TGCGCCAGCAGCCAAGATCGGGTAGATACGCAGTATTTT. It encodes CASSQDRVDTQYF.

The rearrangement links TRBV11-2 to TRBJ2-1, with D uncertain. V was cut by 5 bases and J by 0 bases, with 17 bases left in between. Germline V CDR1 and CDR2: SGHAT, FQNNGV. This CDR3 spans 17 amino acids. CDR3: CASSIWEQSSSYNEQFF. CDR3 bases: TGTGCCAGCAGCATATGGGAACAGTCTAGCTCCTACAATGAGCAGTTCTTC.

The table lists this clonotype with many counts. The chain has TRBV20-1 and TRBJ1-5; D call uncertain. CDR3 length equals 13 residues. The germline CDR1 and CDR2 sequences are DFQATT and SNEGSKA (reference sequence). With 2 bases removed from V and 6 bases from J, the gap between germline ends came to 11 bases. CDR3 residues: CSARPHEGQPQHF. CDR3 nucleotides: TGCAGTGCTAGACCCCACGAGGGTCAGCCCCAGCATTTT.

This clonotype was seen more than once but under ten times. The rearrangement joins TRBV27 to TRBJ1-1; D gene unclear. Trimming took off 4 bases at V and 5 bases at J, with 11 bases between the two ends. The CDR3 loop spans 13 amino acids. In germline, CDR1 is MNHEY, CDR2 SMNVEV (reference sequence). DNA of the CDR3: TGTGCCAGCAGTTCCGGTAGGTTAACTGAAGCTTTCTTT. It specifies CASSSGRLTEAFF.

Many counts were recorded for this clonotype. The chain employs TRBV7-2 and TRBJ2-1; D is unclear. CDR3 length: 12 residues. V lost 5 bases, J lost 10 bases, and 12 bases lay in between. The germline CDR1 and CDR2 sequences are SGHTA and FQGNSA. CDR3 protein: CASSPRVTEQFF. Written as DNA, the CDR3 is TGTGCCAGCAGCCCCCGGGTTACCGAGCAGTTCTTC.